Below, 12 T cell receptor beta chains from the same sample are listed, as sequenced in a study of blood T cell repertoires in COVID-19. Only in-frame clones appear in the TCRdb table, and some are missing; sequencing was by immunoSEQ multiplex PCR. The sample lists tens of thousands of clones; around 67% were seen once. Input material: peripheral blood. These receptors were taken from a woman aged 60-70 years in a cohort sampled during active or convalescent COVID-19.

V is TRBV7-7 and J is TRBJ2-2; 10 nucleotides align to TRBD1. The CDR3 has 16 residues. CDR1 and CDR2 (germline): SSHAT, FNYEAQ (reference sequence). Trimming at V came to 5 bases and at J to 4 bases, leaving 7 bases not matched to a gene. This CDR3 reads CASSLDRGRATGELFF. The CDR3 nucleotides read TGTGCCAGCAGCCTAGACAGGGGGCGTGCCACCGGGGAGCTGTTTTTT.

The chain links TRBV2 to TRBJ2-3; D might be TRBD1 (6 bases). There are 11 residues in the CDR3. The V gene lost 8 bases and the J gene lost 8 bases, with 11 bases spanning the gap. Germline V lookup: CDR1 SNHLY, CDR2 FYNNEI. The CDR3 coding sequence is TGTGCCAGCGGGAACAGGGTTACGCAGTATTTT. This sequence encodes CASGNRVTQYF.

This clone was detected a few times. CDR3 amino acids: CASSSGNLATQYF. In nucleotides, the CDR3 is TGTGCCAGCAGTTCTGGAAACTTAGCGACCCAGTACTTC. This rearrangement joins TRBV12-3 or TRBV12-4 to TRBJ2-5, with D unclear. V gave up 4 bases and J gave up 7 bases, with 13 bases separating them. The CDR3 totals 13 residues.

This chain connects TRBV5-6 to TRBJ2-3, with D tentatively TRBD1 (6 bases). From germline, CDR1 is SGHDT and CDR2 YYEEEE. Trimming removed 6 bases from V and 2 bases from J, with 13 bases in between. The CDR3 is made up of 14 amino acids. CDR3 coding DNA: TGTGCCAGCACCAGAAGGGGGAACACAGATACGCAGTATTTT. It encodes CASTRRGNTDTQYF.

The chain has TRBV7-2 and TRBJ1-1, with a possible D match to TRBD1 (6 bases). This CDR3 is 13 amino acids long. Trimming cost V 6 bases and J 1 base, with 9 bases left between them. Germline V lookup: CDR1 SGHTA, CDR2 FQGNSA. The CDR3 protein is CASSPRGNTEAFF. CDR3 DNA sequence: TGTGCCAGCAGTCCCAGGGGGAACACTGAAGCTTTCTTT.

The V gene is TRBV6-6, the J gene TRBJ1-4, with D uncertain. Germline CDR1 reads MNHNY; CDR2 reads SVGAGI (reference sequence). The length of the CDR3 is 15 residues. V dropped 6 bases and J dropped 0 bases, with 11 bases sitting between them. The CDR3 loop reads CASRGRRATNEKLFF. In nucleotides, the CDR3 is TGTGCCAGCAGGGGTCGGAGGGCAACTAATGAAAAACTGTTTTTT.

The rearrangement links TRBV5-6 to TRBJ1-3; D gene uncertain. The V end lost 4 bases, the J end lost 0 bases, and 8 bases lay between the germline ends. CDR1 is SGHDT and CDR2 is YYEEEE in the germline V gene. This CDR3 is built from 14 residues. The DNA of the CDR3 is TGTGCCAGCAGCCCGTTTAGCTCTGGAAACACCATATATTTT. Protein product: CASSPFSSGNTIYF.

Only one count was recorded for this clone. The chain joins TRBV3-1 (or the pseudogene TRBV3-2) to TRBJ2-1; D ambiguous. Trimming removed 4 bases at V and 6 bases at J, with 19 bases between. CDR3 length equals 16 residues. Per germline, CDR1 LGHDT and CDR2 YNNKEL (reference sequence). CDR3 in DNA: TGTGCCAGCAGCCCCGCTTACCGCGGCCGAGGCAATGAGCAGTTCTTC. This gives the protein CASSPAYRGRGNEQFF.

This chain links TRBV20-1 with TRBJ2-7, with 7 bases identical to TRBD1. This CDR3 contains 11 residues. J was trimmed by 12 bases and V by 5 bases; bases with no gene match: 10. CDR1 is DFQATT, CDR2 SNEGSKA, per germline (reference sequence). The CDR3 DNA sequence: TGCAGTGCTCGGCGCGGACAGGCGGTGTACTTC. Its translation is CSARRGQAVYF.

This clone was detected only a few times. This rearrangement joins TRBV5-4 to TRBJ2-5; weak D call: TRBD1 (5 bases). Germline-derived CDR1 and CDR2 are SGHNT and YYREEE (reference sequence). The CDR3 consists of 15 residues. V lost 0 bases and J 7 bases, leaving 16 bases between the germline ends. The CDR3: CASSLGDRVYGTQYF. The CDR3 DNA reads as TGTGCCAGCAGCTTGGGAGACAGAGTTTACGGGACCCAGTACTTC. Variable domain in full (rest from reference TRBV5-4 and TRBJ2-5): ETGVTQSPTHLIKTRGQQVTLRCSSQSGHNTVSWYQQALGQGPQFIFQYYREEENGRGNFPPRFSGLQFPNYSSELNVNALELDDSALYLCASSLGDRVYGTQYFGPGTRLLVL.

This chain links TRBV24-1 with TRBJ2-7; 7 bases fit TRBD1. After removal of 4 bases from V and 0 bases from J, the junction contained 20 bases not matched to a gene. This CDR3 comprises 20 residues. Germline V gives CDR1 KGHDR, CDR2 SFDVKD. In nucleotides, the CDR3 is TGTGCCACCAGTGACCTACCCCCTCCAGGGGGTAGTTTAAGCTCCTACGAGCAGTACTTC. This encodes CATSDLPPPGGSLSSYEQYF.

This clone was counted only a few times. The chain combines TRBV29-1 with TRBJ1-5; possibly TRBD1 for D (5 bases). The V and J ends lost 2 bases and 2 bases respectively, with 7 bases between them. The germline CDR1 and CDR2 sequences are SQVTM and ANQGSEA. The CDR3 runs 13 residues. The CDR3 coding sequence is TGCAGCGTTGAATTAGGGGGCAATCAGCCCCAGCATTTT. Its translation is CSVELGGNQPQHF. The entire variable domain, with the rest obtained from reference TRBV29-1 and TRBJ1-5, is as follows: SAVISQKPSRDICQRGTSLTIQCQVDSQVTMMFWYRQQPGQSLTLIATANQGSEATYESGFVIDKFPISRPNLTFSTLTVSNMSPEDSSIYLCSVELGGNQPQHFGDGTRLSIL.